This TCR beta chain was sequenced in a study of CD8 T cells in Susac syndrome. Broader study findings: A relatively small number of individuals underwent TCR sequencing and HLA analysis.

The multiple sclerosis controls comprised treatment-naive patients whose relapsing-remitting disease was stable or active. V gave up 6 bases and J gave up 2 bases, with 21 bases separating them. This CDR3 has 17 amino acids. Looked up from germline, CDR1 is MDHEN and CDR2 is SYDVKM. RNA, at about 0.45 to 1 ug, was reverse transcribed with random hexamers. immunoSEQ multiplex PCR amplified TCR beta CDR3 across 54 Vbeta, 13 Jbeta. TCRdb fed the immunoSEQ multiplex PCR reads into MiXCR, producing one record per CDR3 protein. This sample yields around 280,000 distinct CDR3 sequences, of which roughly 85% are seen a single time; over 0.09% belongs to the top ten. With regard to this clonotype: No antigen is known for it.

The J gene is TRBJ2-3, the V gene TRBV28, with D tentatively TRBD1 (6 bases). This TCR was recovered from a human donor with multiple sclerosis. The sequenced sample was CD8+ T cells from PBMCs. This chain's CDR3 is CASSKDRRLLATDTQYF. In nucleotides, the CDR3 is TGTGCCAGCAGCAAGGACAGAAGATTACTTGCCACAGATACGCAGTATTTT.